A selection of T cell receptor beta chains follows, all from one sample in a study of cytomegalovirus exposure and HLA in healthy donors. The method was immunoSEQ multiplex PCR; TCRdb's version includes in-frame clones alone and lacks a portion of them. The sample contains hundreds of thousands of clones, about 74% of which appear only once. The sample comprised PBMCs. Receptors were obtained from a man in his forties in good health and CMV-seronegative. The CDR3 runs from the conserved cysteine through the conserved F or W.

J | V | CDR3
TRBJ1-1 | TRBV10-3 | CAISGTGGNTEAFF
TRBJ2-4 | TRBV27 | CASGPGKTVSNIQYF
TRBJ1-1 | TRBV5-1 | CASSLRQGANTEAFF
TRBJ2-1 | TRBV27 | CASRGLAGAFNEQFF
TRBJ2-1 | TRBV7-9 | CASSSTRGSYNEQFF
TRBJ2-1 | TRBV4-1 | CASSQKGLAGGPPYNEQFF
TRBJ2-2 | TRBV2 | CAIPADGRGGPNTGELFF
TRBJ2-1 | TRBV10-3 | CAISEVSRETEQFF
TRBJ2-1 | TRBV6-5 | CASSYPGGASYNEQFF
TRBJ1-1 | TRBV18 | CASSPLADTEAFF
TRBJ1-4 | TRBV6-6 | CASTKGGATLGKLFF
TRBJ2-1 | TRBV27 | CASSVYSRDNEQFF
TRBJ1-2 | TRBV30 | CAWTGGNYGYTF
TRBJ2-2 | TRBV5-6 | CASSLTGVPLWNTGELFF
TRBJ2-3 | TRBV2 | CASSERARGTTDTQYF
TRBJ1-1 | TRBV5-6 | CASSLNRGLNTEAFF
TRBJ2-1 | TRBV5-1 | CASSFGALTNEQFF